This TCR beta chain appears in the sequencing data of a study of T cell repertoires in cytomegalovirus infection. For the study at large: From public TCR beta signatures came an indication of both CMV infection and matching HLA type.

In its sample, this clonotype was seen a few times. Antigen specificity is unknown. Study-wide results and limits: The study found HLA-C-restricted CMV-specific TCR beta clonotypes dominating the ex vivo response.

TCRdb ran MiXCR on the reads and lists one entry per CDR3 protein. The repertoire includes 700,000 to 950,000 distinct CDR3 sequences, around a third of them detected once, and around 12% sits in the top ten. The input for sequencing was cultured CD8+ T cells from PBMCs, taken from culture after CMV antigen stimulation. The TCR comes from a human donor in good health (CMV status not recorded). Some clones in this sample may be carry-over from other donors' samples.

The CDR3 sequence is CASSYSGVSYNSPLHF. CDR3 sequence (DNA): TGTGCCAGCAGTTACTCTGGGGTGTCCTATAATTCACCCCTCCACTTT. The chain employs TRBV6-6 and TRBJ1-6, with D hard to call. With 0 bases removed from V and 1 base from J, the gap between germline ends came to 7 bases. Germline V lookup: CDR1 MNHNY, CDR2 SVGAGI (reference sequence). CDR3 length: 16 residues.